The rows below give T cell receptor beta chains drawn from one sample of a study of cytomegalovirus exposure and HLA in healthy donors. Profiled with immunoSEQ multiplex PCR; TCRdb holds only in-frame clones, not every one. This sample has 220,000 or so clones; approximately 88% occur once, and the top ten carry over 13%. Sequencing used PBMCs. These TCRs come from a woman aged 25 to 39 in good health and CMV-seropositive. Both conserved end residues are part of each CDR3. The order of the fields is CDR3 protein, CDR3 DNA, D gene, clone size, J gene, V gene. D genes are given only for firm matches. Clone size, where shown, is once, few, many, or a class for clones that have expanded.

CDR3 protein: CASGSQGARGYTF; CDR3 DNA: TGTGCTAGTGGTTCACAGGGGGCACGGGGCTACACCTTC; D gene: TRBD1; clone size: -; J gene: TRBJ1-2; V gene: TRBV12-5
CDR3 protein: CASSLGLAGFEQFF; CDR3 DNA: TGCGCCAGCAGCCTGGGACTAGCGGGTTTTGAGCAGTTCTTC; D gene: TRBD2; clone size: -; J gene: TRBJ2-1; V gene: TRBV5-1
CDR3 protein: CASSLGYLAGDQETQYF; CDR3 DNA: TGTGCCAGCAGCTTGGGGTACCTAGCGGGGGACCAAGAGACCCAGTACTTC; D gene: TRBD2; clone size: -; J gene: TRBJ2-5; V gene: TRBV7-2
CDR3 protein: CASSPIGTQGSYEQYF; CDR3 DNA: TGTGCCAGCAGCCCGATCGGGACCCAAGGTTCCTACGAGCAGTACTTC; D gene: -; clone size: -; J gene: TRBJ2-7; V gene: TRBV14
CDR3 protein: CASSGETQYF; CDR3 DNA: TGTGCCAGCAGCGGCGAGACCCAGTACTTC; D gene: -; clone size: -; J gene: TRBJ2-5; V gene: TRBV13
CDR3 protein: CSVGEAFTFYGYTF; CDR3 DNA: TGCAGCGTTGGCGAGGCCTTCACATTCTATGGCTACACCTTC; D gene: -; clone size: -; J gene: TRBJ1-2; V gene: TRBV29-1
CDR3 protein: CASSDRWGGGNYGYTF; CDR3 DNA: TGTGCCAGCAGTGACCGCTGGGGGGGCGGAAACTATGGCTACACCTTC; D gene: -; clone size: once; J gene: TRBJ1-2; V gene: TRBV25-1
CDR3 protein: CASSLTTKAGYGYTF; CDR3 DNA: TGCGCCAGCAGCTTGACCACGAAGGCGGGCTATGGCTACACCTTC; D gene: -; clone size: -; J gene: TRBJ1-2; V gene: TRBV5-1
CDR3 protein: CASSLGNRGLSSYEQYF; CDR3 DNA: TGTGCCAGCAGCTTAGGGAACAGGGGGCTATCATCCTACGAGCAGTACTTC; D gene: TRBD1; clone size: -; J gene: TRBJ2-7; V gene: TRBV7-8
CDR3 protein: CASSLVRNEQFF; CDR3 DNA: TGTGCCAGCAGCTTAGTTAGGAATGAGCAGTTCTTC; D gene: -; clone size: -; J gene: TRBJ2-1; V gene: TRBV7-8
CDR3 protein: CASSPVLSKNEQFF; CDR3 DNA: TGTGCCAGCAGCCCAGTCCTTAGCAAGAATGAGCAGTTCTTC; D gene: -; clone size: -; J gene: TRBJ2-1; V gene: TRBV7-9
CDR3 protein: CASKKTGGDEQYF; CDR3 DNA: TGTGCCAGCAAGAAGACGGGGGGGGACGAGCAGTACTTC; D gene: TRBD2; clone size: -; J gene: TRBJ2-7; V gene: TRBV27
CDR3 protein: CASSFGRDYLAKNIQYF; CDR3 DNA: TGTGCCAGCAGTTTTGGGCGGGATTACTTAGCCAAAAACATTCAGTACTTC; D gene: -; clone size: -; J gene: TRBJ2-4; V gene: TRBV28
CDR3 protein: CASSSYLSGRARNEQFF; CDR3 DNA: TGCGCCAGCAGCTCCTACCTTAGCGGGAGGGCCCGCAATGAGCAGTTCTTC; D gene: TRBD2; clone size: -; J gene: TRBJ2-1; V gene: TRBV5-1
CDR3 protein: CASSPSGPSGRPGDEQYF; CDR3 DNA: TGTGCCAGCAGTCCGTCTGGGCCTAGCGGGAGGCCTGGGGACGAGCAGTACTTC; D gene: TRBD2; clone size: -; J gene: TRBJ2-7; V gene: TRBV27
CDR3 protein: CASSPKNTYEQYF; CDR3 DNA: TGTGCCAGTAGTCCCAAAAACACCTACGAGCAGTACTTC; D gene: -; clone size: -; J gene: TRBJ2-7; V gene: TRBV19
CDR3 protein: CASSLDSGKGETQYF; CDR3 DNA: TGTGCCAGCAGCTTAGATAGCGGGAAGGGAGAGACCCAGTACTTC; D gene: TRBD2; clone size: -; J gene: TRBJ2-5; V gene: TRBV11-2
CDR3 protein: CSVSGDGNTIYF; CDR3 DNA: TGCAGCGTTTCAGGGGATGGAAACACCATATATTTT; D gene: -; clone size: -; J gene: TRBJ1-3; V gene: TRBV29-1
CDR3 protein: CASSLSSRTGGAGLLGYTF; CDR3 DNA: TGTGCCAGCAGTTTATCGTCCAGGACAGGGGGCGCGGGCTTATTGGGCTACACCTTC; D gene: TRBD1; clone size: -; J gene: TRBJ1-2; V gene: TRBV27
CDR3 protein: CAWSPGSVDTEAFF; CDR3 DNA: TGTGCCTGGAGTCCCGGGTCCGTGGATACTGAAGCTTTCTTT; D gene: -; clone size: -; J gene: TRBJ1-1; V gene: TRBV30
CDR3 protein: CASSLGNEQYF; CDR3 DNA: TGTGCCAGCAGTTTGGGAAACGAGCAGTACTTC; D gene: -; clone size: few; J gene: TRBJ2-7; V gene: TRBV27
CDR3 protein: CAFDRGATDTQYF; CDR3 DNA: TGTGCCTTTGACAGGGGAGCAACAGATACGCAGTATTTT; D gene: TRBD1; clone size: -; J gene: TRBJ2-3; V gene: TRBV30
CDR3 protein: CASSAGTGGQETQYF; CDR3 DNA: TGTGCCAGCAGCGCAGGGACAGGGGGCCAAGAGACCCAGTACTTC; D gene: TRBD1; clone size: -; J gene: TRBJ2-5; V gene: TRBV9
CDR3 protein: CATSRDQTGGYEQYF; CDR3 DNA: TGTGCCACCAGCAGAGATCAAACAGGGGGCTACGAGCAGTACTTC; D gene: TRBD1; clone size: -; J gene: TRBJ2-7; V gene: TRBV15
CDR3 protein: CASSRILSLGETQYF; CDR3 DNA: TGCGCCAGCAGCCGAATTTTGAGCCTAGGAGAGACCCAGTACTTC; D gene: -; clone size: -; J gene: TRBJ2-5; V gene: TRBV4-1
CDR3 protein: CASSLYRLNSGNTIYF; CDR3 DNA: TGTGCCAGCAGCTTGTACAGGTTGAACTCTGGAAACACCATATATTTT; D gene: -; clone size: few; J gene: TRBJ1-3; V gene: TRBV5-8
CDR3 protein: CASSVTGLSSETQYF; CDR3 DNA: TGTGCCAGCAGCGTGACAGGGCTCAGCTCAGAGACCCAGTACTTC; D gene: TRBD1; clone size: -; J gene: TRBJ2-5; V gene: TRBV9
CDR3 protein: CSVGNRNTEAFF; CDR3 DNA: TGCAGCGTTGGGAACAGGAACACTGAAGCTTTCTTT; D gene: -; clone size: -; J gene: TRBJ1-1; V gene: TRBV29-1
CDR3 protein: CASTLRRTGANVLTF; CDR3 DNA: TGTGCCAGCACTCTCAGAAGGACTGGGGCCAACGTCCTGACTTTC; D gene: -; clone size: -; J gene: TRBJ2-6; V gene: TRBV6-1